Presented here are 10 T cell receptor beta chains from one specimen sequenced in a study of CD8+ T cells in alopecia areata. The treatment was: oral pan-JAK inhibitor, 5-10 mg twice daily. Following extraction, RNA underwent reverse transcription to cDNA, which served as the sequencing template. Assay used: immunoSEQ multiplex PCR; TCRdb lists only in-frame clones, some missing. The sample records 150,000 to 200,000 clones, roughly 60% being singletons. The specimen was CD4+ T cells sorted from blood, collected at week 24, from a patient treated with tofacitinib. These receptors all come from a human donor with alopecia areata.

The chain employs TRBV4-1 and TRBJ1-2; D is perhaps TRBD1 (6 bases). CDR1 and CDR2 from the germline V gene are MGHRA and YSYEKL. This CDR3 contains 14 residues. Trimming pared 0 bases from V and 8 bases from J, leaving 13 bases between. CDR3 region: CASSQDAGARGYTF. The CDR3 region has the DNA TGCGCCAGCAGCCAAGATGCGGGGGCGCGGGGCTACACCTTC.

This sequence joins TRBV27 and TRBJ1-2; possibly TRBD1 for D (5 bases). CDR1 is MNHEY and CDR2 is SMNVEV in the germline V gene (reference sequence). V lost 5 bases and J lost 4, with 17 bases in between. This CDR3 region has 15 residues. The CDR3 sequence is CASSTGTLGGYGYTF. DNA of the CDR3: TGTGCCAGCAGTACCGGGACCTTGGGAGGCTATGGCTACACCTTC.

The chain carries TRBV29-1 and TRBJ1-1, with TRBD1 as a possible D gene (5 bases). Trimming pared 5 bases from V and 4 bases from J, leaving 17 bases between. The CDR3 has 14 amino acids. Germline CDR1 and CDR2: SQVTM and ANQGSEA. This CDR3 is CSVQLGGGSTEAFF. The DNA of the CDR3 is TGCAGCGTTCAACTGGGGGGAGGAAGCACTGAAGCTTTCTTT. Based on the CDR3 plus reference TRBV29-1 and TRBJ1-1, the full variable domain is SAVISQKPSRDICQRGTSLTIQCQVDSQVTMMFWYRQQPGQSLTLIATANQGSEATYESGFVIDKFPISRPNLTFSTLTVSNMSPEDSSIYLCSVQLGGGSTEAFFGQGTRLTVV.

This chain connects TRBV11-2 to TRBJ2-3; D may be TRBD1 (5 bases). Germline CDR1 reads SGHAT; CDR2 reads FQNNGV. Trimming took 1 base from V and 9 from J, leaving 20 bases between them. The CDR3 has 16 amino acids. CDR3 DNA sequence: TGTGCCAGCAGCTTAGTTGTCGGCAGGGTGGATGGAACGCAGTATTTT. It yields the protein CASSLVVGRVDGTQYF.

The J gene is TRBJ1-5, the V gene TRBV29-1; D possibly corresponds to TRBD1 (6 bases). CDR3 size: 14 residues. From germline, CDR1 is SQVTM and CDR2 ANQGSEA. V lost 3 bases, J lost 3 bases, and 12 bases lay in between. This CDR3 is CSVDPDSFNQPQHF. The CDR3 nucleotides read TGCAGCGTTGACCCGGACAGCTTCAATCAGCCCCAGCATTTT.

The J gene is TRBJ2-3, the V gene TRBV6-5; unclear D gene. The CDR3 is 15 amino acids. Trimming pared 0 bases from V and 0 bases from J, leaving 7 bases between. CDR1 and CDR2 from the germline V gene are MNHEY and SVGAGI. This chain's CDR3 is CASSYSVPSTDTQYF. The CDR3 nucleotides read TGTGCCAGCAGTTACTCTGTACCTAGCACAGATACGCAGTATTTT.

V is TRBV29-1 and J is TRBJ2-3; no clear D. The CDR3 is 12 residues long. Germline V gene lookup returns CDR1 SQVTM and CDR2 ANQGSEA. Trimming removed 2 bases from V and 4 bases from J, with 7 bases in between. The CDR3 here is CSVEPAADTQYF. The CDR3 nucleotides are TGCAGCGTTGAACCAGCTGCAGATACGCAGTATTTT.

The V and J genes are TRBV30 and TRBJ2-7; D unresolved. V was pared by 1 base and J by 0 bases, with 7 bases between. The germline V gene encodes CDR1 GTSNPN and CDR2 SVGIG (reference sequence). The CDR3 contains 13 residues. CDR3 amino acids: CAWSGQTSYEQYF. CDR3 DNA sequence: TGTGCCTGGAGTGGGCAGACCTCCTACGAGCAGTACTTC.

J is TRBJ1-2 and V is TRBV30, with 7 bases that match TRBD1. CDR3 length equals 14 residues. Germline CDR1 reads GTSNPN; CDR2 reads SVGIG (reference sequence). After removal of 0 bases from V and 5 bases from J, the junction contained 6 bases not matched to a gene. The CDR3 DNA is TGTGCCTGGAGTGTACGGCAGGGGGAATATGGCTACACCTTC. Translated: CAWSVRQGEYGYTF.

The chain carries TRBV9 and TRBJ2-6, with unresolved D. V gave up 0 bases and J gave up 2 bases, with 12 bases separating them. The CDR3 covers 17 residues. Per germline, CDR1 SGDLS and CDR2 YYNGEE. The CDR3 sequence: CASSVDPRATGANVLTF. CDR3 bases: TGTGCCAGCAGCGTAGACCCCCGGGCTACTGGGGCCAACGTCCTGACTTTC. The variable domain in full, completed from reference TRBV9 and TRBJ2-6, reads DSGVTQTPKHLITATGQRVTLRCSPRSGDLSVYWYQQSLDQGLQFLIQYYNGEERAKGNILERFSAQQFPDLHSELNLSSLELGDSALYFCASSVDPRATGANVLTFGAGSRLTVL.